Given below is one TCR beta chain in context. This record belongs to a study of blood T cell repertoires in COVID-19. The overall study: Collection of acute and convalescent COVID-19 samples took place in the United States, Italy and Spain. Sample material is recorded as cDNA or gDNA derived from T cells, B-cell-depleted T cells, or PBMCs.

The V segment lost 3 bases and the J segment 6 bases; nucleotides outside the gene matches: 9. The CDR3 has 15 amino acids. Per the germline V gene, CDR1 is LNHDA and CDR2 is SQIVND (reference sequence). Assay used: immunoSEQ multiplex PCR; TCRdb lists only in-frame clones, some missing. The sample shows roughly 40,000 clones, 60% to 80% of them seen only once. Material: peripheral blood. This clonotype was sampled from a man in his 70s with acute or convalescent COVID-19. The chain is built from TRBV19 and TRBJ2-7; 9 bases match TRBD1. As DNA, the CDR3 is TGTGCCAGTAGTATGAGGGGACAGGGAGTAGGCGAGCAGTACTTC. Translated: CASSMRGQGVGEQYF.